Many counts were recorded for the clone carrying this TCR beta chain. The antigen is not known. Unique molecular identifiers were incorporated into the prepared TCRbeta library. TCRdb fed the PCR reads into MiXCR, producing one record per CDR3 protein. The table shows a few hundred thousand distinct CDR3 sequences, with 43% occurring only once. The sample is drawn from a study of T-cell reconstitution after alpha-beta-depleted transplantation in children. The study, taken as a whole, reports: About two months after transplant, alpha-beta T cells reportedly came from several hundred expanded graft clones. It was newly produced T cells that mostly accounted for T-cell counts and diversity one year after transplant.

This CDR3 is 15 amino acids long. The V gene end was trimmed by 0 bases and the J gene end by 6 bases; junction bases not matched to a gene: 3. V gene TRBV12-3 or TRBV12-4 combines with J gene TRBJ2-7, with 12 bases aligning to TRBD1. The sample consisted of PBMCs, taken before TCRalphabeta/CD19-depleted stem cell transplant. The TCR originated in a girl aged 2-9 years with aplastic anemia, due to receive a stem cell transplant. CDR3 bases: TGTGCCAGCAGTTTAGCGGGGACAGGGGGCCTCGAGCAGTACTTC. Encoded protein: CASSLAGTGGLEQYF.